This T cell receptor beta chain was documented in a study of STAT3 mutations in large granular lymphocyte leukemia. Findings of the study overall: Clonal expansion was inferred from samples taken at other timepoints. Some patients had persisting codominant clonotypes that could mask small clones. Every T-cell large granular lymphocyte leukemia patient had at least one immunodominant TCR beta clonotype. In several patients, dominant TCR clone burden exceeded STAT3 mutant burden, suggesting STAT3 mutation arose secondarily.

Each sample's TCRbeta library yielded on average about 41,000 productive templates. Sequencing used immunoSEQ multiplex PCR; TCRdb keeps in-frame clones, though not all of them. The sample has about 42,000 clones, 80% to 85% seen once; the top ten hold roughly 0.4%. As concerns this clone: Its cognate antigen is unknown.

This clonotype originated in a human donor with T large granular lymphocyte leukemia. Some clones in this sample may be carry-over from other donors' samples. Sample: PBMCs.

The CDR3 sequence: CASSRGGLNTGELFF. CDR3 DNA sequence: TGTGCCAGCAGCCGCGGGGGTCTGAACACCGGGGAGCTGTTTTTT. The chain has TRBV5-4 and TRBJ2-2; TRBD2 aligns across 7 bases. V shed 4 bases, J shed 1 base, and the junction held 4 bases outside the gene matches. The CDR3 is 15 amino acids. CDR1 and CDR2 from the germline V gene are SGHNT and YYREEE (reference sequence).